Sequencing of this T cell receptor (beta chain) was carried out in a study of blood T cells in healthy people across ages. The second PCR ran roughly 6 to 11 cycles with a sample-barcoded 5' primer and J-beta primers. TCRdb called the 5' RACE reads again in MiXCR, with one record for every CDR3 protein. The sample has around 970,000 distinct CDR3 sequences; roughly 50% are singletons. The amount of total RNA extracted per sample was at least 5.5 micrograms. In germline, CDR1 is PRHDT, CDR2 FYEKMQ (reference sequence). The CDR3 runs 14 residues. V lost 2 bases and J lost 7, with 9 bases in between. A word on this clonotype: Its antigen is as yet unknown.

Findings and limits, study-wide: Estimates of total diversity, which came from one million sequenced T cells, were considered to be underestimates. Samples with more naive T cells showed higher observed beta diversity. A greater number of naive CD4+ cells and higher diversity distinguished long-lived donors from aged donors.

The material sequenced was blood. The chain is built from TRBV13 and TRBJ1-6; no reliable D call. The receptor's source is a woman aged 60-75 years in good health. This CDR3 is CASSLHGPNSPLHF. The CDR3 DNA reads TGTGCCAGCAGCTTACACGGACCAAATTCACCCCTCCACTTT. Supplemented by reference TRBV13 and TRBJ1-6, the full variable domain reads AAGVIQSPRHLIKEKRETATLKCYPIPRHDTVYWYQQGPGQDPQFLISFYEKMQSDKGSIPDRFSAQQFSDYHSELNMSSLELGDSALYFCASSLHGPNSPLHFGNGTRLTVT.